These 17 T cell receptor beta chains were sequenced from one sample in a study of OX40 agonist ivuxolimab in advanced cancers. Preparation of the library involved the immunoSEQ multiplex PCR assay. TCRdb re-hosts the immuneACCESS table, in-frame sequences only. Its copies lack some clones; in the studies checked, an unresolved V gene accounts for under half of them, and the cause for the rest is not known. This sample holds approximately 90,000 clones; 91% were observed only once. The ten largest make up 1.5% to 2% of the sample. Sequences were derived from CD4+ or CD8+ T cells sorted from blood, sampled in a trial of the OX40 agonist ivuxolimab. The receptors were sampled from an adult with an advanced solid tumor such as melanoma, head and neck, liver or kidney cancer.

The J gene is TRBJ2-5, the V gene TRBV7-2, with a tentative D call TRBD2 (6 bases). Trimming took off 5 bases at V and 0 bases at J, with 16 bases between the two ends. The CDR3 totals 16 residues. Germline V gives CDR1 SGHTA, CDR2 FQGNSA. CDR3 nucleotide sequence: TGTGCCAGCAGCACCGGCGGCGCGGGGTACCAAGAGACCCAGTACTTC. Translating gives CASSTGGAGYQETQYF.

The chain recombines TRBV9 with TRBJ2-2, with 8 bases matching TRBD2. The length of the CDR3 is 15 residues. Germline CDR1 is SGDLS and CDR2 is YYNGEE. V trimming: 3 bases; J trimming: 1 base; junction bases outside the gene matches: 2. The CDR3 is CASSDLAGNTGELFF. CDR3 sequence (DNA): TGTGCCAGCAGCGACCTAGCGGGGAACACCGGGGAGCTGTTTTTT.

The J gene is TRBJ2-5, the V gene TRBV6-5, with D uncertain. V lost 4 bases to trimming and J lost 3 bases, with 12 bases between them. Per germline, CDR1 MNHEY and CDR2 SVGAGI. This CDR3 has 14 residues. The CDR3 loop is CASSWSALKETQYF. The DNA of the CDR3 is TGTGCCAGCAGTTGGAGCGCGTTGAAAGAGACCCAGTACTTC.

V gene TRBV19 combines with J gene TRBJ1-1, with D perhaps TRBD1 (5 bases). The CDR3 totals 15 residues. The V gene lost 3 bases and the J gene lost 0 bases, with 11 bases spanning the gap. CDR1 is LNHDA and CDR2 is SQIVND in the germline V gene (reference sequence). The CDR3: CASSMGPGVNTEAFF. The CDR3, as DNA: TGTGCCAGTAGTATGGGCCCGGGGGTGAACACTGAAGCTTTCTTT.

The rearrangement uses TRBV18 and TRBJ1-1, with D unclear. This CDR3 region has 12 residues. The germline CDR1 and CDR2 sequences are KGHSH and LQKENI. V was trimmed by 6 bases and J by 0 bases, leaving 5 bases between them. The CDR3 coding sequence is TGTGCCAGCTCTGGGGTGAACACTGAAGCTTTCTTT. Amino acid sequence: CASSGVNTEAFF. The whole variable domain, remainder taken from reference TRBV18 and TRBJ1-1, is NAGVMQNPRHLVRRRGQEARLRCSPMKGHSHVYWYRQLPEEGLKFMVYLQKENIIDESGMPKERFSAEFPKEGPSILRIQQVVRGDSAAYFCASSGVNTEAFFGQGTRLTVV.

This chain links TRBV5-1 with TRBJ2-1; TRBD2 is a possible D gene (5 bases). The CDR3 is made up of 17 amino acids. The ends were cut back, 1 base at V and 0 bases at J, with 14 bases in the middle. In germline, CDR1 is SGHRS, CDR2 YFSETQ. The CDR3 sequence is CASSLPLSGSSYNEQFF. CDR3 DNA sequence: TGCGCCAGCAGCTTGCCCTTGAGCGGAAGCTCCTACAATGAGCAGTTCTTC.

V and J are TRBV6-5 and TRBJ2-2; 8 bases align to TRBD2. The CDR3 extends over 14 amino acids. Germline V gene data show CDR1 as MNHEY and CDR2 as SVGAGI. Unmatched junction bases numbered 4, after V lost 6 bases and J lost 4 bases. CDR3 in DNA: TGTGCCAGCAGAACCGGACTAGCCACCGGGGAGCTGTTTTTT. Translation gives CASRTGLATGELFF.

The chain recombines TRBV4-1 with TRBJ2-2; 9 nucleotides match TRBD1. The V gene end was trimmed by 8 bases and the J gene end by 8 bases; junction bases not matched to a gene: 15. Germline V gene lookup returns CDR1 MGHRA and CDR2 YSYEKL. The CDR3 spans 16 residues. The CDR3 DNA reads as TGCGCCAGCTCACTACAGGGGGCTCGTTCTAGGGGGGAGCTGTTTTTT. It is translated as CASSLQGARSRGELFF.

The chain has TRBV2 and TRBJ2-7; a possible D gene is TRBD2 (6 bases). The ends were cut back, 6 bases at V and 2 bases at J, with 20 bases in the middle. This CDR3 comprises 16 residues. Germline loops: CDR1 SNHLY, CDR2 FYNNEI. CDR3 loop: CASSAIGGRVTYEQYF. The CDR3 nucleotides are TGTGCCAGCAGCGCTATCGGGGGTAGGGTTACCTACGAGCAGTACTTC.

To note about this clone: One end of the junction fails to match germline, which may point to a read error. This chain connects TRBV28 to TRBJ1-6; the D is unclear. Germline-derived CDR1 and CDR2 are MDHEN and SYDVKM. The CDR3 has 14 residues. The CDR3 DNA reads TGTGCCAGCAGTCCCCACTCCGATAATTCACCCCTCCACTTT. Its translation is CASSPHSDNSPLHF.

J is TRBJ2-2 and V is TRBV7-2; 7 bases align to TRBD2. The junction had 4 bases not matched to a gene; V was cut back by 1 base and J by 2 bases. Germline assignment: CDR1 SGHTA and CDR2 FQGNSA. The CDR3 length is 16 residues. CDR3 amino acids: CASSLVGGLNTGELFF. The DNA for the CDR3 is TGTGCCAGCAGCTTAGTGGGAGGGCTTAACACCGGGGAGCTGTTTTTT.

The chain employs TRBV21-1 and TRBJ1-2. TRBV21-1 is labeled a pseudogene. The CDR3 has 17 amino acids. The CDR3 DNA follows: TGTGCCAGCAGCATCCTGTCTGGTAGAAGGTTTGTGTATGGCTACACCTTC. Protein product: CASSILSGRRFVYGYTF.

The chain is built from TRBV28 and TRBJ2-2, with D possibly being TRBD1 (5 bases). The CDR3 runs to 15 residues. V lost 4 bases, J lost 1 base, and 10 bases lay in between. Germline V lookup: CDR1 MDHEN, CDR2 SYDVKM. CDR3 protein: CASSSTTENTGELFF. As DNA, the CDR3 is TGTGCCAGCAGTTCCACGACAGAGAACACCGGGGAGCTGTTTTTT. Supplemented by reference TRBV28 and TRBJ2-2, the full variable domain reads DVKVTQSSRYLVKRTGEKVFLECVQDMDHENMFWYRQDPGLGLRLIYFSYDVKMKEKGDIPEGYSVSREKKERFSLILESASTNQTSMYLCASSSTTENTGELFFGEGSRLTVL.

The chain couples TRBV19 to TRBJ2-1; a weak D match, TRBD2 (5 bases). The CDR3 is 13 amino acids. Per germline, CDR1 LNHDA and CDR2 SQIVND (reference sequence). V gave up 8 bases and J gave up 8 bases, with 16 bases separating them. This CDR3 is CASEPSRYHEQFF. CDR3 nucleotide sequence: TGTGCCAGTGAGCCTAGCCGGTATCATGAGCAGTTCTTC.

The V and J genes are TRBV4-1 and TRBJ1-6, with 7 nucleotides matching TRBD1. The CDR3 is made up of 15 amino acids. Trimming took 0 bases from V and 8 from J; bases not matched to a gene: 4. CDR1 is MGHRA and CDR2 is YSYEKL in the germline V gene. CDR3 sequence: CASSQEGTDDSPLHF. The CDR3, as DNA: TGCGCCAGCAGCCAAGAGGGGACAGATGATTCACCCCTCCACTTT.

This chain connects TRBV18 to TRBJ2-1; 8 nucleotides agree with TRBD1. CDR3 size: 15 residues. V shed 1 base and J 7 bases; nucleotides not matched to a gene: 6. Germline V gene data show CDR1 as KGHSH and CDR2 as LQKENI. The CDR3 here is CASSPLRTGNNEQFF. CDR3 bases: TGTGCCAGCTCACCACTAAGGACAGGGAATAATGAGCAGTTCTTC.

The chain has TRBV4-1 and TRBJ2-1, with 11 bases matching TRBD2. The CDR3 has 18 amino acids. CDR1 MGHRA and CDR2 YSYEKL come from the germline V gene. The ends lost 3 bases at V and 5 bases at J; junction bases unmatched: 12. CDR3 in amino acids: CASSHQPNSGRAHNEQFF. The CDR3 DNA is TGCGCCAGCAGCCATCAACCCAATAGCGGGAGGGCCCACAATGAGCAGTTCTTC.